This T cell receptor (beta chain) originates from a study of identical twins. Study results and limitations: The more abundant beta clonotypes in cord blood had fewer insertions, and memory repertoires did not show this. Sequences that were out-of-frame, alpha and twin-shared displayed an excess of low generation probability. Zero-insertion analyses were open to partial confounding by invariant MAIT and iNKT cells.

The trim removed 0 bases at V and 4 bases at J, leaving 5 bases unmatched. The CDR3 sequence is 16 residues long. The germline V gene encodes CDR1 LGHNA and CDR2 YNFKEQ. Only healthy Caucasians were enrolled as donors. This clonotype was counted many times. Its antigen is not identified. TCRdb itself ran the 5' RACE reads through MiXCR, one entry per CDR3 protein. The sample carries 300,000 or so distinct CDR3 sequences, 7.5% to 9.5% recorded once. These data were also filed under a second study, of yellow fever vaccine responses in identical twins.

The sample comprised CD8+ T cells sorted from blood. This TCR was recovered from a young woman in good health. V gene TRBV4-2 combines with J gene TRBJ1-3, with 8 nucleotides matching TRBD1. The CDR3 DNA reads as TGTGCCAGCAGCCAAGAATCCGGGACAGGAGGAAACACCATATATTTT. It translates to CASSQESGTGGNTIYF.